This TCR beta chain was recorded in a study of T cells in Graves' hyperthyroidism and ophthalmopathy. Notes on the study in general: Ophthalmopathy was model-predicted a median about 6.7 months pre-onset. Most thyroid clonotypes with frequency above 0.001 were detected in blood.

The germline gives CDR1 SNHLY, CDR2 FYNNEI. This CDR3 comprises 18 residues. This clonotype was counted ten times or more. Antigen: not known. The junction shows a germline mismatch at one end, possibly a read error. What was amplified from RNA transcripts were TCR beta CDR3 regions. The HTBI set primed first-round TCR CDR3 RT-PCR. TCRdb passed the multiplex PCR reads through MiXCR, listing each CDR3 protein once. The sample contains 410,000 or so distinct CDR3 sequences, about 15% of which appear only once. A patient was excluded if there was uncontrolled infection, other autoimmune disease, pregnancy or lactation. In making diagnoses, clinical symptoms, serum thyroxine and TRAb, thyroid ultrasound and orbital computed tomography were all used.

The chain links TRBV2 to TRBJ2-5; D perhaps matches TRBD2 (6 bases). The sequencing input was blood. The sequence came from a man younger than 35 with Graves' ophthalmopathy. CDR3 amino acids: CASSFPYNGGSHQETQYF. The CDR3 DNA is TGTGCCAGCAGCTTCCCATACAATGGAGGGAGCCACCAGGAGACCCAGTACTTC.